The present entry profiles one T cell receptor beta chain with its context. The V segment lost 6 bases and the J segment 7 bases; nucleotides outside the gene matches: 13. This CDR3 comprises 16 residues. Germline V gene sequence: CDR1 KGHSH, CDR2 LQKENI. Repertoires were generated with immunoSEQ multiplex PCR, while TCRdb's copy carries only in-frame clones and drops some. The sample holds about 39,000 clones; approximately 90% are singletons and the top ten take approximately 14%. The data were obtained in a study of lymphopenia after photon versus proton radiotherapy. The starting material was peripheral blood, obtained from a patient treated with photon-based radiotherapy. The chain is built from TRBV18 and TRBJ2-1; the match to TRBD2 covers 9 bases. This sequence was found in a man in his 60s with cholangiocarcinoma. This CDR3 reads CASSYVGAGGMNEQFF. The CDR3 coding sequence is TGTGCCAGCTCTTACGTGGGAGCGGGGGGCATGAATGAGCAGTTCTTC.